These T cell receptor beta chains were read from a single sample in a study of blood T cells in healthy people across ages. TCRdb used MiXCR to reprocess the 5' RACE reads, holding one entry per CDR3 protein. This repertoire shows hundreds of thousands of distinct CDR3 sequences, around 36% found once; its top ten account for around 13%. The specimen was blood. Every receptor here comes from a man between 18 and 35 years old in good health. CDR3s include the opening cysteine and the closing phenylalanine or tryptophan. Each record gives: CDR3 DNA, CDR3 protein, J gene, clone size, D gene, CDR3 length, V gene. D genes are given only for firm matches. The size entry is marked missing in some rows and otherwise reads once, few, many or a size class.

DNA: TGTGCCACCCAGGGAAATTCACCCCCCCACTTT
CDR3: CATQGNSPPHF
J: TRBJ1-6
size: NA
D: NA
length: 11
V: TRBV28

DNA: TGTGCCAGCAGCCGTCAGAGGGTCCCTCAGAACTATGGCTACACCTTC
CDR3: CASSRQRVPQNYGYTF
J: TRBJ1-2
size: many
D: NA
length: 16
V: TRBV9

DNA: TGTGCCAGCAGCCGAGGGACAGGGCAATATGGCTACACCTTC
CDR3: CASSRGTGQYGYTF
J: TRBJ1-2
size: NA
D: TRBD1
length: 14
V: TRBV27

DNA: TGCGCCAGCAGCCAAGTTTCCAGGGGTAGAGGAAACATTCAGTACTTC
CDR3: CASSQVSRGRGNIQYF
J: TRBJ2-4
size: many
D: NA
length: 16
V: TRBV4-1

DNA: TGTGCCAGCGAGACAGGGGTGAATGGCTACACCTTC
CDR3: CASETGVNGYTF
J: TRBJ1-2
size: few
D: TRBD1
length: 12
V: TRBV7-9

DNA: TGCAGCGTTGATGGAGCCGGGACAGGAACCTACGAGCAGTACTTC
CDR3: CSVDGAGTGTYEQYF
J: TRBJ2-7
size: NA
D: TRBD1
length: 15
V: TRBV29-1

DNA: TGTGCCAGCAGCCGCGCCCTAGGAACAGATACGCAGTATTTT
CDR3: CASSRALGTDTQYF
J: TRBJ2-3
size: many
D: NA
length: 14
V: TRBV12-3/TRBV12-4

DNA: TGCGCCAGCAGTGAGAACTCCGAATTCTCCTATGGCTACACCTTC
CDR3: CASSENSEFSYGYTF
J: TRBJ1-2
size: few
D: NA
length: 15
V: TRBV10-2

DNA: TGCGCCAGCAGCTTGCCCCGGGACAGGCTTAACTACGAGCAGTACTTC
CDR3: CASSLPRDRLNYEQYF
J: TRBJ2-7
size: NA
D: TRBD1
length: 16
V: TRBV5-1

DNA: TGTGCCAGCAACACCGGGATAGAGGACACTGAAGCTTTCTTT
CDR3: CASNTGIEDTEAFF
J: TRBJ1-1
size: NA
D: NA
length: 14
V: TRBV28

DNA: TGTGCCAGCAGCTTGCCGAAGGGAGTGCGGGGGGGCTCTGGGGCCAACGTCCTGACTTTC
CDR3: CASSLPKGVRGGSGANVLTF
J: TRBJ2-6
size: NA
D: TRBD2
length: 20
V: TRBV7-3

DNA: TGTGCCAGCAGCTTGGAGACAGTGGATCAGCCCCAGCATTTT
CDR3: CASSLETVDQPQHF
J: TRBJ1-5
size: NA
D: NA
length: 14
V: TRBV5-5

DNA: TGTGCCAGCAGCGTAGAGGGACAGGGGGCTCGGGAGCAGTACTTC
CDR3: CASSVEGQGAREQYF
J: TRBJ2-5
size: NA
D: TRBD1
length: 15
V: TRBV9

DNA: TGTGCCAGCAGCGTCGGACAGGGGCCTGGCTACACCTTC
CDR3: CASSVGQGPGYTF
J: TRBJ1-2
size: NA
D: TRBD1
length: 13
V: TRBV5-6

DNA: TGTGCCAGCAGTCCGGGGCAGCCTGGGAATGAGCAGTACTTC
CDR3: CASSPGQPGNEQYF
J: TRBJ2-7
size: NA
D: NA
length: 14
V: TRBV12-3/TRBV12-4

DNA: TGTGCCAGCAGCCAAATAGCGGGGGAGGGCACAGATACGCAGTATTTT
CDR3: CASSQIAGEGTDTQYF
J: TRBJ2-3
size: few
D: TRBD2
length: 16
V: TRBV3-1

DNA: TGTGCCAGCAGCATGGACAGGCCGGCCCGCACAGATACGCAGTATTTT
CDR3: CASSMDRPARTDTQYF
J: TRBJ2-3
size: few
D: TRBD1
length: 16
V: TRBV7-8

DNA: TGTGCCAGCAGCCAAGAGGTCGGGCGGGAAAAACTGTTTTTT
CDR3: CASSQEVGREKLFF
J: TRBJ1-4
size: NA
D: NA
length: 14
V: TRBV3-1

DNA: TGTGCCGTATCCGGGACAGTCTACAATGAGCAGTTCTTC
CDR3: CAVSGTVYNEQFF
J: TRBJ2-1
size: NA
D: TRBD1
length: 13
V: TRBV2

DNA: TGCGCCAGCAGCCAAGAAACTGCGGGCTCTGAAGCTTTCTTT
CDR3: CASSQETAGSEAFF
J: TRBJ1-1
size: NA
D: NA
length: 14
V: TRBV4-3

DNA: TGTGCCAGCAGTTACGCGCAACAGGGTTACGAGCAGTACTTC
CDR3: CASSYAQQGYEQYF
J: TRBJ2-7
size: NA
D: NA
length: 14
V: TRBV6-2/TRBV6-3

DNA: TGTGCCAGCAGTGAAAGCGGGGCCGACACAGATACGCAGTATTTT
CDR3: CASSESGADTDTQYF
J: TRBJ2-3
size: NA
D: TRBD2
length: 15
V: TRBV6-1

DNA: TGTGCCATCAGTTCCGGGCCTCTGGATAGCACAGATACGCAGTATTTT
CDR3: CAISSGPLDSTDTQYF
J: TRBJ2-3
size: many
D: NA
length: 16
V: TRBV10-3

DNA: TGCGCCAGCAGCCACGGGATCCGGGACTCTAATGAAAAACTGTTTTTT
CDR3: CASSHGIRDSNEKLFF
J: TRBJ1-4
size: NA
D: NA
length: 16
V: TRBV4-1

DNA: TGTGCCAGCAGGCGGACAGCCCTATACGGGGAGCTGTTTTTT
CDR3: CASRRTALYGELFF
J: TRBJ2-2
size: few
D: NA
length: 14
V: TRBV2

DNA: TGTGCCAGCAGCTTAGTGGGATATTACGTGGAGGCCCAGTACTTC
CDR3: CASSLVGYYVEAQYF
J: TRBJ2-7
size: few
D: NA
length: 15
V: TRBV7-9

DNA: TGTGCCAGCAGTTTAACCCACTACTATGGCTACACCTTC
CDR3: CASSLTHYYGYTF
J: TRBJ1-2
size: once
D: NA
length: 13
V: TRBV28

DNA: TGTGCCAGCAGCCAAGGAGCGGGAGAAACCCACGAGCAGTACTTC
CDR3: CASSQGAGETHEQYF
J: TRBJ2-7
size: few
D: TRBD2
length: 15
V: TRBV3-1

DNA: TGCAGTGCTAGAAAATCGGCAGTTTATAGTGGTGAGCAGTTCTTC
CDR3: CSARKSAVYSGEQFF
J: TRBJ2-1
size: NA
D: NA
length: 15
V: TRBV20-1

DNA: TGTGCCAGCAGCCGTTTCGGGACCGCCGTTGCTACGGTGGGGCAGTTCTTC
CDR3: CASSRFGTAVATVGQFF
J: TRBJ2-1
size: NA
D: NA
length: 17
V: TRBV12-3/TRBV12-4

DNA: TGTGCCACCGGGCGGGCAGGTGAAACTGAAGCTTTCTTT
CDR3: CATGRAGETEAFF
J: TRBJ1-1
size: few
D: NA
length: 13
V: TRBV15

DNA: TGTGCCAGCAGTCGGCTAAGGAGCGGCCCCACAGATACGCAGTATTTT
CDR3: CASSRLRSGPTDTQYF
J: TRBJ2-3
size: NA
D: NA
length: 16
V: TRBV6-2/TRBV6-3

DNA: TGTGCCAGCAGCCCCATGGGGGTCACAGATACGCAGTATTTT
CDR3: CASSPMGVTDTQYF
J: TRBJ2-3
size: NA
D: NA
length: 14
V: TRBV14

DNA: TGTGCCAGCAGCCAAGAATGGGGCAAGGTCACAGATACGCAGTATTTT
CDR3: CASSQEWGKVTDTQYF
J: TRBJ2-3
size: NA
D: NA
length: 16
V: TRBV3-1

DNA: TGTGCCAGCAGCGTAGACGGGGGAGACTATGGCTACACCTTC
CDR3: CASSVDGGDYGYTF
J: TRBJ1-2
size: many
D: NA
length: 14
V: TRBV9

DNA: TGTGCCAGCAGTTACTCGACCCGAGGGGACTCAGGCTACACCTTC
CDR3: CASSYSTRGDSGYTF
J: TRBJ1-2
size: NA
D: NA
length: 15
V: TRBV6-5

DNA: TGTGCCCTTAAGGTCTTGGGTAGAAGAGACACCGGGGAGCTGTTTTTT
CDR3: CALKVLGRRDTGELFF
J: TRBJ2-2
size: NA
D: NA
length: 16
V: TRBV6-1

DNA: TGTGCCAGCAGTGGGCTTAATGAGCAGTTCTTC
CDR3: CASSGLNEQFF
J: TRBJ2-1
size: many
D: NA
length: 11
V: TRBV2

DNA: TGCGCCAGCAGCCAGTTGGTAGGGGGCGGGGGGGCGAACAATGAGCAGTCCTTC
CDR3: CASSQLVGGGGANNEQSF
J: TRBJ2-1
size: NA
D: TRBD2
length: 18
V: TRBV4-1

DNA: TGTGCCAGCAGTTTAAATGCCGAGAACTATGGCTACACCTTC
CDR3: CASSLNAENYGYTF
J: TRBJ1-2
size: once
D: NA
length: 14
V: TRBV27

DNA: TGCGCCAGCAGCTTGGGGCGCCTTCCCACAGATACGCAGTATTTT
CDR3: CASSLGRLPTDTQYF
J: TRBJ2-3
size: NA
D: NA
length: 15
V: TRBV5-1

DNA: TGTGCCTGGAGTTATAGGACAGGGAGAGACTCACCCCTCCACTTT
CDR3: CAWSYRTGRDSPLHF
J: TRBJ1-6
size: NA
D: TRBD1
length: 15
V: TRBV30

DNA: TGCAGCGCCGCACCCGTCTTCTCTGGGGCCAACGTCCTGACTTTC
CDR3: CSAAPVFSGANVLTF
J: TRBJ2-6
size: NA
D: NA
length: 15
V: TRBV29-1

DNA: TGTGCCAGTCAACTCGCCCCTCAGATGCCCCTCCACTTT
CDR3: CASQLAPQMPLHF
J: TRBJ1-6
size: NA
D: NA
length: 13
V: TRBV6-5

DNA: TGTGCCAGCAGTTCCCCCCTCTGGGCGGAGAGAGCCGTATCCTACAATGAGCAGTTCTTC
CDR3: CASSSPLWAERAVSYNEQFF
J: TRBJ2-1
size: NA
D: NA
length: 20
V: TRBV12-3/TRBV12-4

DNA: TGCAGCGTTGAAGAATGGGGAGAAGGGAGGGGAGGAGGGCAGTACTTC
CDR3: CSVEEWGEGRGGGQYF
J: TRBJ2-7
size: NA
D: TRBD2
length: 16
V: TRBV29-1

DNA: TGTGCCAGCAGTCTGTCTTTGGACACTGAAGCTTTCTTT
CDR3: CASSLSLDTEAFF
J: TRBJ1-1
size: NA
D: NA
length: 13
V: TRBV12-3/TRBV12-4

DNA: TGCAGTGCGCCTCTCGGACAGGGGGCACCCGATACGCAGTATTTT
CDR3: CSAPLGQGAPDTQYF
J: TRBJ2-3
size: NA
D: TRBD1
length: 15
V: TRBV20-1

DNA: TGTGCCAGCAACTTAGAAGCTGAGGGTTTCGGATATGGCTACACCTTC
CDR3: CASNLEAEGFGYGYTF
J: TRBJ1-2
size: NA
D: NA
length: 16
V: TRBV7-9